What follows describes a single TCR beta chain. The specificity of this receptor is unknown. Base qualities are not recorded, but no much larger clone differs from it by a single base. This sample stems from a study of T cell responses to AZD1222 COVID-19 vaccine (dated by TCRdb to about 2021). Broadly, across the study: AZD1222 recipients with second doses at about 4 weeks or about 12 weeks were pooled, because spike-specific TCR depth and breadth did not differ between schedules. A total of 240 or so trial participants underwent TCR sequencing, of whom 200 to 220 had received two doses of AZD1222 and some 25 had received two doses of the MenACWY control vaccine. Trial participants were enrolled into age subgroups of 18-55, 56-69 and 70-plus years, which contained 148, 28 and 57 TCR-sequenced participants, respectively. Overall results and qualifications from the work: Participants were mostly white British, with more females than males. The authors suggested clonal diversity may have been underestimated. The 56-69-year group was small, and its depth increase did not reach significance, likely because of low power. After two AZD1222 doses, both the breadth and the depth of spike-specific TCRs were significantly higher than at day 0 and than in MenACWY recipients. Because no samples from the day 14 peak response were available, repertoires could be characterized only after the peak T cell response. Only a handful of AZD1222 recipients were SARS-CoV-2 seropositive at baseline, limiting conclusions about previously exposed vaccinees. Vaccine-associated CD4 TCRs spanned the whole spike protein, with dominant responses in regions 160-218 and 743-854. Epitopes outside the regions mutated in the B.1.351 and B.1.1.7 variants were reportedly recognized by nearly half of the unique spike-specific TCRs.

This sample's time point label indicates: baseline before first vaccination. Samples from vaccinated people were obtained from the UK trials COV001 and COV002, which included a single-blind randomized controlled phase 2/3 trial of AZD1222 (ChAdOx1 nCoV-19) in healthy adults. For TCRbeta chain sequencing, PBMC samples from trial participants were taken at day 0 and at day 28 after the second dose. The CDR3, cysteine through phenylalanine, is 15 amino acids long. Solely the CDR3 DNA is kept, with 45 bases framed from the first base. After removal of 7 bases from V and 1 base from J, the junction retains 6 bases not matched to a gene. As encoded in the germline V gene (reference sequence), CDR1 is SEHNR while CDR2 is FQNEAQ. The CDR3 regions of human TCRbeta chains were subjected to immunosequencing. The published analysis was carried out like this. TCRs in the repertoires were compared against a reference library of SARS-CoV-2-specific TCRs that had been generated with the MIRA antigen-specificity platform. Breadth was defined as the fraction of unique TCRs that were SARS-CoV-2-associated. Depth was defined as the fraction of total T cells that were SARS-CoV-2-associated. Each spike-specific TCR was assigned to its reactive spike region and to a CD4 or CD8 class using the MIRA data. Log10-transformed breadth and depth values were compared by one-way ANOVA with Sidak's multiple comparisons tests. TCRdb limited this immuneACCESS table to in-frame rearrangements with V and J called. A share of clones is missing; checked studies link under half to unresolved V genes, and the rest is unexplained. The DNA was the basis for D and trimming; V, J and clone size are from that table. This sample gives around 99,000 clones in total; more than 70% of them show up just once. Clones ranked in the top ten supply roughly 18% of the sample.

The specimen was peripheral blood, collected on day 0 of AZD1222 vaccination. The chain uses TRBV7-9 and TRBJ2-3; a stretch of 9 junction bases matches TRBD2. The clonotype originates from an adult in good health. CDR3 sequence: CASNSIAGGTDTQYF. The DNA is TGTGCCAGCAACTCGATAGCGGGGGGCACAGATACGCAGTATTTT.